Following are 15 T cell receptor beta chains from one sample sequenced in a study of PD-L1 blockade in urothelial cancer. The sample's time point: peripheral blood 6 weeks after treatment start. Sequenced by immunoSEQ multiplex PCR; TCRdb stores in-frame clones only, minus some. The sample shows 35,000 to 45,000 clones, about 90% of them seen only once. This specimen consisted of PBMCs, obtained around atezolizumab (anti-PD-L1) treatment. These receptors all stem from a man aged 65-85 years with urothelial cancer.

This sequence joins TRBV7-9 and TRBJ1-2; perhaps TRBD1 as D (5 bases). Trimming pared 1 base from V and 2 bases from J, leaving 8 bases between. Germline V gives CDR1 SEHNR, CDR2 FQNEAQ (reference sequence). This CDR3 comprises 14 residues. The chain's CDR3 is CASSLETVNYGYTF. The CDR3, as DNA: TGTGCCAGCAGCTTAGAGACAGTAAACTATGGCTACACCTTC. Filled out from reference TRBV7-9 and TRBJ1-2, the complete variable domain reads DTGVSQNPRHKITKRGQNVTFRCDPISEHNRLYWYRQTLGQGPEFLTYFQNEAQLEKSRLLSDRFSAERPKGSFSTLEIQRTEQGDSAMYLCASSLETVNYGYTFGSGTRLTVV.

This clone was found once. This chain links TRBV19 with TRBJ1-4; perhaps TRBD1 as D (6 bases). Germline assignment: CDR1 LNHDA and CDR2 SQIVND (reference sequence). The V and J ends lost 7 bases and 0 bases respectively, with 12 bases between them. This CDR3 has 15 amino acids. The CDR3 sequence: CASMARGATNEKLFF. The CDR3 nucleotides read TGTGCCAGTATGGCCAGGGGTGCAACTAATGAAAAACTGTTTTTT.

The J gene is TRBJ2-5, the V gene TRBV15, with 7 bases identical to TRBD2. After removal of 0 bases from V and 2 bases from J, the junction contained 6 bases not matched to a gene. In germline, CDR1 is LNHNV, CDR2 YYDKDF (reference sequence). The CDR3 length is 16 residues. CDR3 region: CATSRDGASGQETQYF. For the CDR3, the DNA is TGTGCCACCAGCAGAGATGGGGCTAGCGGACAAGAGACCCAGTACTTC.

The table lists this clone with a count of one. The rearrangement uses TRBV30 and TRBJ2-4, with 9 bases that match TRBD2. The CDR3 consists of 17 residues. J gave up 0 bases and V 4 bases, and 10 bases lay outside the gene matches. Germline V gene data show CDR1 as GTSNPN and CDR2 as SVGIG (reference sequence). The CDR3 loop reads CAWTPAGGPLAKNIQYF. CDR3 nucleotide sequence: TGTGCCTGGACCCCAGCGGGAGGCCCGCTAGCCAAAAACATTCAGTACTTC. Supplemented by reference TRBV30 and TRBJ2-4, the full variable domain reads SQTIHQWPATLVQPVGSPLSLECTVEGTSNPNLYWYRQAAGRGLQLLFYSVGIGQISSEVPQNLSASRPQDRQFILSSKKLLLSDSGFYLCAWTPAGGPLAKNIQYFGAGTRLSVL.

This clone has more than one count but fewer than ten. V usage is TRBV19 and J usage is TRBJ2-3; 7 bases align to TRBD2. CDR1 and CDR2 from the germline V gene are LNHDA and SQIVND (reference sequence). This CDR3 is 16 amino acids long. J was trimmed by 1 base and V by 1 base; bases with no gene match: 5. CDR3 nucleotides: TGTGCCAGTAGTATAGGTTGGGGACTACGCACAGATACGCAGTATTTT. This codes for CASSIGWGLRTDTQYF.

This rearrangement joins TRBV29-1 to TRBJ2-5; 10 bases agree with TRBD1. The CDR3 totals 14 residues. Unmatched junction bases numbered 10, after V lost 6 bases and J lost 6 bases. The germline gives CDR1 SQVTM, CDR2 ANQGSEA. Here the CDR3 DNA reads TGCAGCGTGAAACAGACAGGGGGCCACCAGACCCAGTACTTC. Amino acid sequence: CSVKQTGGHQTQYF.

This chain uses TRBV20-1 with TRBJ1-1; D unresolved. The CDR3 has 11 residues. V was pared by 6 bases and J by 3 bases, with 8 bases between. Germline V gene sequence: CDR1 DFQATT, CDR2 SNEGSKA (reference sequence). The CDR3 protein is CSAGRDTEAFF. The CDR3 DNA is TGCAGTGCGGGTCGGGACACTGAAGCTTTCTTT.

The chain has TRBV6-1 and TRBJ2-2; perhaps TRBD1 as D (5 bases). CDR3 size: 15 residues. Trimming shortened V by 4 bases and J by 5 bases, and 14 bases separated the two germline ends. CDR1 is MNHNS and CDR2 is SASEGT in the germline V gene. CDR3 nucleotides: TGTGCCAGCAGTGGGGGCCTGGGCGATACCGGGGAGCTGTTTTTT. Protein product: CASSGGLGDTGELFF.

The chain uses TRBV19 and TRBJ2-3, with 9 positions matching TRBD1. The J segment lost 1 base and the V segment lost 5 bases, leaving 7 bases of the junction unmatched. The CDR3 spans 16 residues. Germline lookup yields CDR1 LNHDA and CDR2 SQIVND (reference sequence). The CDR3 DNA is TGTGCCAGTAGTGCAATACAGGGGGCACGCACAGATACGCAGTATTTT. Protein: CASSAIQGARTDTQYF.

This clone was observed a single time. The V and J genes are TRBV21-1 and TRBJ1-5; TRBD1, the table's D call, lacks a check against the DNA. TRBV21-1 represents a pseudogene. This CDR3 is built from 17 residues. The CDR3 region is CASSLPTGIYSNQPQHF. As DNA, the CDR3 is TGTGCCAGCAGCCTCCCGACAGGGATTTATAGCAATCAGCCCCAGCATTTT.

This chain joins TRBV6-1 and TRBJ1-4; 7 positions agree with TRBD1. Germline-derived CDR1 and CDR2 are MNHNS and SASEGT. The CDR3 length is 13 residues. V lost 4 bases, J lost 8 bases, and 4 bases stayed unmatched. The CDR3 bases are TGTGCCAGCAGTGGGACAGGACCAGAAAAACTGTTTTTT. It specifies CASSGTGPEKLFF.

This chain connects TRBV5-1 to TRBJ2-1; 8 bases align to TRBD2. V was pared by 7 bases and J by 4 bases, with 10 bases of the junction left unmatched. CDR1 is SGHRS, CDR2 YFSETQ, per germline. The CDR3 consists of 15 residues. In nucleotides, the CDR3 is TGCGCCAGCGCCTCTCTTGGCGGGAGGTACAATGAGCAGTTCTTC. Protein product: CASASLGGRYNEQFF.

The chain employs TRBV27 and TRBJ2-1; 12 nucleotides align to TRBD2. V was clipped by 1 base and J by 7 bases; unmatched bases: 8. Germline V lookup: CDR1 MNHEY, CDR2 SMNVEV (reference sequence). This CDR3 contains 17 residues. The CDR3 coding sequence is TGTGCCAGCAGTTTATTGGGTCTAGCGGGGGGGAGTAATGAGCAGTTCTTC. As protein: CASSLLGLAGGSNEQFF.

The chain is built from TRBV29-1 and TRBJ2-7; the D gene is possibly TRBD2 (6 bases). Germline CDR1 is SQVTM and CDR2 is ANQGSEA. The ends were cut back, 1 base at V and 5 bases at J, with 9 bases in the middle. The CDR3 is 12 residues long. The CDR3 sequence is CSVEVGRHEQYF. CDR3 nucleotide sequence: TGCAGCGTTGAAGTAGGGAGGCACGAGCAGTACTTC.

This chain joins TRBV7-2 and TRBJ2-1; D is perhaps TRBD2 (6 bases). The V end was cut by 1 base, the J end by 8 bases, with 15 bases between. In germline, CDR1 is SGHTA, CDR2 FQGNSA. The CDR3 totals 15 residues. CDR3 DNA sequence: TGTGCCAGCAGCTTAGAGGAGGGACCAAGATATGAGCAGTTCTTC. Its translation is CASSLEEGPRYEQFF. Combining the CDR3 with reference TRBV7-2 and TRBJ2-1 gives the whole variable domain GAGVSQSPSNKVTEKGKDVELRCDPISGHTALYWYRQSLGQGLEFLIYFQGNSAPDKSGLPSDRFSAERTGGSVSTLTIQRTQQEDSAVYLCASSLEEGPRYEQFFGPGTRLTVL.